The entry below gives a single TCR beta chain sequence along with its context. After isolation, RNA underwent reverse transcription to generate cDNA as the sequencing template. TCRdb's copy holds only in-frame clones and misses some; the assay was immunoSEQ multiplex PCR. The sample carries roughly 150,000 clones, over 80% recorded once. CDR3 length equals 15 residues. Germline lookup yields CDR1 SGHVS and CDR2 FQNEAQ. The V end was cut by 0 bases, the J end by 5 bases, with 13 bases between. This record comes from a study of CD8+ T cells in alopecia areata. Overall study context: At a dose of 5 to 10 mg twice daily, oral tofacitinib was given to treated patients. Patients remained on tofacitinib for 6 to 18 months and then went 6 months without it.

Isolation of CD4+ and CD8+ T cells from PBMCs was achieved by sorting. This receptor was identified in a human donor with alopecia areata. This material consisted of CD8+ T cells sorted from blood, taken at week 0. V is TRBV7-8 and J is TRBJ2-5; D unresolved. DNA of the CDR3: TGTGCCAGCAGCTTAGCCCCCAAGCCCTGGGAGACCCAGTACTTC. Translating gives CASSLAPKPWETQYF.